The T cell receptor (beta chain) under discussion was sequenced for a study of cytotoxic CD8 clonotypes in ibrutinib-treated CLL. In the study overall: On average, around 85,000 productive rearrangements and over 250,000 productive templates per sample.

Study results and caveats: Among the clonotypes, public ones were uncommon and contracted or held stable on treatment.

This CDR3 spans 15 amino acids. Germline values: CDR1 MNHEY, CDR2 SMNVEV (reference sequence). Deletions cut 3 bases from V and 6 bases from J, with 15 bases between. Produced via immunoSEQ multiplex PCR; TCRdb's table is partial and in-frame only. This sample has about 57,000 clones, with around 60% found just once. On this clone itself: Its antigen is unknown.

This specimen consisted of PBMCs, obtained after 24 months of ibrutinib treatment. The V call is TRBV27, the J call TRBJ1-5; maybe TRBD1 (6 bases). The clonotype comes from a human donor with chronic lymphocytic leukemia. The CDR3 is CASSLAGELGQPQHF. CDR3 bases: TGTGCCAGCAGTTTGGCAGGGGAGTTAGGTCAGCCCCAGCATTTT.